This T cell receptor (beta chain) was recovered during a study of control samples from healthy donors and cancer patients (dated by TCRdb to 2018 to 2020). The CDR3, from cysteine to phenylalanine, totals 11 residues. Kept here is only the CDR3 DNA, which spans 33 bases and is read in frame from base 1. V is shortened by 1 base, J by 6 bases, and the region joining them spans 3 bases. According to the germline V gene, CDR1 reads MGHDK and CDR2 reads SYGVNS. The library came from the immunoSEQ multiplex PCR assay. TCRdb provides this immuneACCESS table in a form limited to in-frame rearrangements. Some clones are lacking; in checked studies, under half of them reflect an unresolved V gene, and why the rest are absent is not known. This sample lists about 79,000 clones; roughly 93% were detected once. Of the sample, 1.3% falls within the top ten clones. Turning to this clone: It lacks a known antigen. Per-base quality was not reported, and no clone a single base away is much larger than it.

Here the chain combines TRBV25-1 and TRBJ1-2, with no confidently assigned D gene. Sequencing input: PBMCs. The sequence was collected from a woman between 35 and 50 years old with lung cancer. The bases are TGTGCCAGCAGTGAATCTAATGGCTACACCTTC. This sequence encodes CASSESNGYTF.